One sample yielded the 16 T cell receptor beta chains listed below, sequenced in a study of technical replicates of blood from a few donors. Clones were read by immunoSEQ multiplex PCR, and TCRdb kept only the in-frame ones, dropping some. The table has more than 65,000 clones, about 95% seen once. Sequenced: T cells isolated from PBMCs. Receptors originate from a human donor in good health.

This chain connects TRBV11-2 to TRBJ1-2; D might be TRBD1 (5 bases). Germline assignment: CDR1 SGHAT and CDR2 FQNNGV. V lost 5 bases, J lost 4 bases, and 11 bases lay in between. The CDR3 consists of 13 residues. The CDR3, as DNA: TGTGCCAGCAGCCTAGGAGACAGCTATGGCTACACCTTC. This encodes CASSLGDSYGYTF.

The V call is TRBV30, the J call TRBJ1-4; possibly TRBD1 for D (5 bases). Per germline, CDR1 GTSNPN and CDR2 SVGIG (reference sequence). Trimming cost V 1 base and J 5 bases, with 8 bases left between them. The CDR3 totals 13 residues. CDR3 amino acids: CAWSDRNNEKLFF. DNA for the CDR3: TGTGCCTGGAGTGACAGGAACAATGAAAAACTGTTTTTT.

CDR3 residues: CASSQESIQAQYF. CDR3 DNA: TGTGCCAGCAGTCAGGAATCTATACAGGCCCAGTACTTC. V usage is TRBV2 and J usage is TRBJ2-5, with D tentatively TRBD1 (5 bases). CDR1 is SNHLY, CDR2 FYNNEI, per germline. This CDR3 comprises 13 residues. Between the trimmed V and J ends, which lost 5 bases and 9 bases, there was a span of 16 bases. Full variable domain (missing parts from reference TRBV2 and TRBJ2-5): EPEVTQTPSHQVTQMGQEVILRCVPISNHLYFYWYRQILGQKVEFLVSFYNNEISEKSEIFDDQFSVERPDGSNFTLKIRSTKLEDSAMYFCASSQESIQAQYFGPGTRLLVL.

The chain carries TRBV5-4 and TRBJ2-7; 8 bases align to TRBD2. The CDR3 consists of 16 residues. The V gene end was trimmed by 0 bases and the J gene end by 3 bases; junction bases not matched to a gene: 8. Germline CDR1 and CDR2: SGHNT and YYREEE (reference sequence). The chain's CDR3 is CASSLGAGGISYEQYF. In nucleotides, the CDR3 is TGTGCCAGCAGCTTGGGGGCGGGAGGAATAAGCTACGAGCAGTACTTC.

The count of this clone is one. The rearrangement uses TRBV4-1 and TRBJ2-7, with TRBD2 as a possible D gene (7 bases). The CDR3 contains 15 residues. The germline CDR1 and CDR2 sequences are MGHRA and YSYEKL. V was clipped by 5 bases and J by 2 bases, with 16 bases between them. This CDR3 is CASSTRGGAAYEQYF. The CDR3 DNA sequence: TGCGCCAGCAGCACGCGAGGGGGGGCGGCCTACGAGCAGTACTTC.

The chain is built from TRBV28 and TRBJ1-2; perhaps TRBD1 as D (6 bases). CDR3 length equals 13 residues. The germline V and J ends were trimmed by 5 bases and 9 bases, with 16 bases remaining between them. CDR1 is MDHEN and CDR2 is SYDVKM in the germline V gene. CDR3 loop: CASSIPGHPSYTF. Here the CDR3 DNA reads TGTGCCAGCAGTATCCCGGGACATCCTAGCTACACCTTC.

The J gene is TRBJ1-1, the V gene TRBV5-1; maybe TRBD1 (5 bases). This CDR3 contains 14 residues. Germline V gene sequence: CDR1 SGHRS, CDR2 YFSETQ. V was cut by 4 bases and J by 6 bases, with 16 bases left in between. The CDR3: CASSLGGGDSEAFF. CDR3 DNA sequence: TGCGCCAGCAGCCTGGGCGGAGGGGACTCTGAAGCTTTCTTT.

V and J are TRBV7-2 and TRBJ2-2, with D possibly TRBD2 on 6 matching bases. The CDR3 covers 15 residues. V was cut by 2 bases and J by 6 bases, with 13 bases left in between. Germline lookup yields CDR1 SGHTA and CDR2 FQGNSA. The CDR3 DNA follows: TGTGCCAGCAGCTTACTTATCAGGGAGGCCGGGGAGCTGTTTTTT. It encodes CASSLLIREAGELFF.

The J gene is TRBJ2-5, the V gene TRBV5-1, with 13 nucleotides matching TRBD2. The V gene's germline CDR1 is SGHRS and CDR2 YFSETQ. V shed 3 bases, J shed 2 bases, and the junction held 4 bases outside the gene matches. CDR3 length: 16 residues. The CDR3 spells CASSSGTSGNQETQYF. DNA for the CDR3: TGCGCCAGCAGCTCGGGGACTAGCGGGAATCAAGAGACCCAGTACTTC.

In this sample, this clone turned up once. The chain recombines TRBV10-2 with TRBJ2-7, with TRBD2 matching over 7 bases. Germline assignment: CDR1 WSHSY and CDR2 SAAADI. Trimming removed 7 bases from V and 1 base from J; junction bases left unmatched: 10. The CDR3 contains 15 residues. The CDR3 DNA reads TGCGCCAGCAAAAGAGCGGGGATAGGGTCCTACGAGCAGTACTTC. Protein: CASKRAGIGSYEQYF.

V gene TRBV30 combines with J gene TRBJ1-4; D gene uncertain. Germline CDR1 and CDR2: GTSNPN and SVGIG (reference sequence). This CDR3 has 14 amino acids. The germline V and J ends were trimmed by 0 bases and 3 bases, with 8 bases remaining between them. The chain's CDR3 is CAWSVGGSNEKLFF. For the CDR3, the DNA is TGTGCCTGGAGTGTAGGAGGGTCTAATGAAAAACTGTTTTTT.

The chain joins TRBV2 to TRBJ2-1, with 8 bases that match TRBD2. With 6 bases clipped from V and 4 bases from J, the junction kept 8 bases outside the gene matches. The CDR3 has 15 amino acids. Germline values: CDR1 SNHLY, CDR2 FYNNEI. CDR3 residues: CASSPPGLDYNEQFF. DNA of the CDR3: TGTGCCAGCAGCCCGCCGGGACTAGATTACAATGAGCAGTTCTTC.

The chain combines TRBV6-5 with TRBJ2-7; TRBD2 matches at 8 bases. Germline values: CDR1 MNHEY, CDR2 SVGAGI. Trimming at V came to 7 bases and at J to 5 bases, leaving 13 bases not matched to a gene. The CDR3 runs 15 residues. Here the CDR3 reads CASKDGGGGPNEQYF. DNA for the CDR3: TGTGCCAGCAAGGATGGTGGCGGGGGGCCCAACGAGCAGTACTTC.

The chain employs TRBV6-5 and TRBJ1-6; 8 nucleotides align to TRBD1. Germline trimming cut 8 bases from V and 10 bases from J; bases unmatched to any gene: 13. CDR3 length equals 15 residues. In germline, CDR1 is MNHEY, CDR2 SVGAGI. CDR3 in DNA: TGTGCCAGCTCGCCGACAGGGGCCGGGGGATCACCCCTCCACTTT. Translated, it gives CASSPTGAGGSPLHF.

CDR3: CASRGSGTYYNEQFF. CDR3 coding DNA: TGTGCCAGCAGGGGATCCGGGACTTACTACAATGAGCAGTTCTTC. The rearrangement uses TRBV2 and TRBJ2-1, with TRBD2 as a possible D gene (6 bases). The CDR3 runs to 15 residues. Trimming removed 6 bases at V and 3 bases at J, with 15 bases between. Germline lookup yields CDR1 SNHLY and CDR2 FYNNEI.

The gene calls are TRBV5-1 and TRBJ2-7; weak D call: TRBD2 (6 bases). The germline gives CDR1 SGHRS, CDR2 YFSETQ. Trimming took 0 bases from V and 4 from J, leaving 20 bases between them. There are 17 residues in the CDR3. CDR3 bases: TGCGCCAGCAGCTTGGCCCCCCGTAGCGGTCAATCGTACGAGCAGTACTTC. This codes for CASSLAPRSGQSYEQYF.